This T cell receptor (beta chain) was retrieved from a study of T cell repertoires in cytomegalovirus infection. At the level of the study: Well-studied HLA-B-restricted CMV epitopes were used in the study alongside recently identified HLA-C-restricted ones. An indication of both CMV infection and matching HLA type came from public TCR beta signatures.

About this clonotype itself: The target antigen is unknown.

General observations from the study: CMV-specific TCR beta clonotypes restricted by HLA-C dominated the ex vivo response. Individuals carrying CMV plus the relevant HLA were identified by cumulative frequency of public TCR beta families.

TCRdb fed the reads into MiXCR, producing one record per CDR3 protein. Here the sample spans 60,000 to 80,000 distinct CDR3 sequences, around 20% being singletons. The CDR3 runs 15 residues. V was shortened by 1 base and J by 2 bases, with 12 bases between the two germline ends. CDR1 SGHVS and CDR2 FNYEAQ come from the germline V gene. The V and J genes are TRBV7-6 and TRBJ2-7; TRBD1 is a possible D gene (5 bases). The clonotype comes from a human donor in good health (CMV status not recorded). Some clones in this sample may be carry-over from other donors' samples. The starting material was CD8+ T cells from cultured PBMCs, obtained from culture after CMV antigen stimulation. The CDR3, as DNA: TGTGCCAGCAGCTTAGGCCAGGGCAGGACCTACGAGCAGTACTTC. Translated: CASSLGQGRTYEQYF.